This T cell receptor beta chain was identified in a study of T cells after posttransplantation cyclophosphamide. Findings and caveats of the study: Recipient CMV seropositivity and CMV reactivation strongly tracked TRB clonality. Later post-transplant blood repertoires were often dominated by donor CD8+ memory clones. TRB overlap between skin or GI tissue T cells and blood was limited.

The data were produced by immunoSEQ multiplex PCR, yet TCRdb's version contains in-frame clones alone and is incomplete. This table has 35,000 to 50,000 clones, 80% to 95% appearing once. This clone has a handful of counts. The antigen is unknown. Cyclophosphamide on days +3 and +4 followed busulfan-fludarabine conditioning and a marrow graft. Source: PBMCs, taken around 67 days after allogeneic stem cell transplant with posttransplant cyclophosphamide. The receptor's source is a male patient aged 55-69 years who received an allogeneic stem cell transplant from a related donor and was CMV-positive. Some T cells may originate from the graft donor.

Here the CDR3 reads CSVRDRELEYF. The CDR3 bases are TGCAGCGTACGGGACAGGGAATTAGAGTACTTC. The rearrangement uses TRBV29-1 and TRBJ2-7, with 9 positions matching TRBD1. The CDR3 is 11 residues long. V lost 6 bases to trimming and J lost 11 bases; unmatched junction nucleotides: 8. Germline V gene data show CDR1 as SQVTM and CDR2 as ANQGSEA.